The subject of this entry is one T cell receptor (beta chain). The source of the sample is a study of T cells in Graves' hyperthyroidism and ophthalmopathy. V shed 5 bases, J shed 5 bases, and the junction held 14 bases outside the gene matches. CDR1 and CDR2 (germline): SGHTA, FQGNSA. CDR3 length: 17 amino acids. TCR beta CDR3 sequences were amplified from RNA transcripts. HTBI primers were used for first-round RT-PCR of the TCR CDR3. Via MiXCR, TCRdb re-called the multiplex PCR reads, giving one row per CDR3 protein. The sample shows more than 75,000 distinct CDR3 sequences, approximately 56% of them seen only once. Based on clinical symptoms, serum thyroxine and TRAb, thyroid ultrasound and orbital computed tomography, diagnoses were reached.

This TCR came from a woman aged 40-49 years with Graves' hyperthyroidism. Source material: blood. The V and J genes are TRBV7-2 and TRBJ2-5, with 10 bases identical to TRBD2. CDR3 bases: TGTGCCAGCAGCCGTTGGACTAGCGGCGCCACAGGGGAGACCCAGTACTTC. Residues: CASSRWTSGATGETQYF.